These T cell receptor beta chains were read from a single sample in a study of shared clonotypes between healthy human individuals. Sequenced by immunoSEQ multiplex PCR; TCRdb stores in-frame clones only, minus some. In the table there are approximately 720,000 clones, more than 70% of which are singletons. Specimen: memory CD4+ T cells sorted from blood. These receptors all stem from a woman aged 25-40 years in good health. Each CDR3 is given with its conserved first and last residue. A D gene is named only where the DNA matches it firmly. Some rows have no size entry. The others give once, few or many, or a class for an expanded clone.

V gene,J gene,D gene,clone size,CDR3 protein,CDR3 DNA
TRBV19,TRBJ2-7,NA,few,CASSMGATSSYEQYF,TGTGCCAGTAGTATGGGCGCTACGAGCTCCTACGAGCAGTACTTC
TRBV28,TRBJ1-5,NA,NA,CASRPHSYNQPQHF,TGTGCCAGCAGGCCCCACAGCTACAATCAGCCCCAGCATTTT
TRBV10-1,TRBJ2-7,TRBD2,NA,CASSEFTGTSGREEQYF,TGCGCCAGCAGTGAGTTTACCGGGACTAGCGGGAGAGAGGAGCAGTACTTC
TRBV7-8,TRBJ2-3,TRBD2,NA,CASSLQGGTDTQYF,TGTGCCAGCAGCTTACAGGGAGGGACAGATACGCAGTATTTT
TRBV19,TRBJ2-7,TRBD1,NA,CASSPRGGTGYEQYF,TGTGCCAGTAGTCCGCGGGGTGGGACAGGGTACGAGCAGTACTTC
TRBV2,TRBJ2-7,TRBD2,few,CASRRSGKDEQYF,TGTGCCAGCAGACGGAGCGGGAAGGACGAGCAGTACTTC
TRBV25-1,TRBJ2-2,NA,NA,CASRGPGRPGELFF,TGTGCCAGCAGGGGGCCGGGGAGGCCGGGGGAGCTGTTTTTT
TRBV30,TRBJ1-1,NA,NA,CAWTGPTGNTEAFF,TGTGCCTGGACCGGTCCGACGGGGAACACTGAAGCTTTCTTT
TRBV28,TRBJ2-3,TRBD1,NA,CASTGTGGAGSTDTQYF,TGTGCCAGCACCGGGACAGGGGGCGCGGGAAGCACAGATACGCAGTATTTT
TRBV9,TRBJ2-3,TRBD2,NA,CASSPTSGSTDTQYF,TGTGCCAGCAGCCCCACTAGCGGGAGCACAGATACGCAGTATTTT
TRBV4-2,TRBJ2-2,TRBD2,NA,CASSKTSGFTGELFF,TGTGCCAGCAGCAAGACTAGCGGTTTCACCGGGGAGCTGTTTTTT
TRBV29-1,TRBJ1-1,TRBD1,NA,CSVGRGLGEAFF,TGCAGCGTTGGCAGGGGGCTCGGTGAAGCTTTCTTT
TRBV6-1,TRBJ2-1,NA,NA,CASTRALSYNEQFF,TGTGCCAGCACAAGGGCTCTCTCCTACAATGAGCAGTTCTTC
TRBV11-3,TRBJ1-2,TRBD1,NA,CASSLGQGFSAFRGYTF,TGTGCCAGCAGCCTCGGACAGGGTTTCTCCGCTTTTCGTGGCTACACCTTC
TRBV5-1,TRBJ1-5,NA,NA,CASSLGGQNQPQHF,TGCGCCAGCAGCTTGGGTGGACAGAATCAGCCCCAGCATTTT
TRBV23-1,TRBJ2-3,TRBD2,NA,CAPPRLAGPGSTDTQYF,TGCGCCCCACCACGACTAGCGGGACCGGGGAGCACAGATACGCAGTATTTT
TRBV5-1,TRBJ2-2,NA,NA,CASSLRGSETGELFF,TGCGCCAGCAGCTTACGAGGGAGTGAGACCGGGGAGCTGTTTTTT
TRBV6-6,TRBJ2-1,TRBD2,once,CASSSQTSGRGEQFF,TGTGCCAGCAGTTCTCAGACTAGCGGGAGGGGTGAGCAGTTCTTC
TRBV5-1,TRBJ2-3,NA,NA,CASSPGSGLDTQYF,TGCGCCAGCAGCCCGGGCTCAGGGCTTGATACGCAGTATTTT
TRBV15,TRBJ1-4,NA,NA,CATSREGQGRLFF,TGTGCCACCAGCAGAGAAGGCCAGGGGAGACTGTTTTTT
TRBV28,TRBJ1-2,TRBD1,NA,CASSLVGTGDNYGYTF,TGTGCCAGCAGTTTGGTCGGGACAGGAGATAACTATGGCTACACCTTC
TRBV11-2,TRBJ2-3,NA,NA,CASSSQGPSTDTQYF,TGTGCCAGCAGCTCACAGGGACCTAGCACAGATACGCAGTATTTT
TRBV27,TRBJ2-1,TRBD1,few,CASSQGQYDEQFF,TGTGCCAGCAGTCAGGGACAGTACGATGAGCAGTTCTTC
TRBV29-1,TRBJ2-5,NA,NA,CSASGTQETQYF,TGCAGCGCCTCCGGGACACAAGAGACCCAGTACTTC
TRBV28,TRBJ2-5,NA,NA,CASSRPKGAQYF,TGTGCCAGCAGCCGCCCTAAGGGGGCCCAGTACTTC
TRBV2,TRBJ2-1,NA,few,CASNNGTVIFNEQFF,TGTGCCAGCAACAACGGGACCGTTATTTTCAATGAGCAGTTCTTC
TRBV6-5,TRBJ1-2,TRBD1,few,CASSRDRGDYGYTF,TGTGCCAGCAGTCGGGACAGGGGGGACTATGGCTACACCTTC
TRBV7-9,TRBJ2-1,TRBD2,few,CASSPQGLAGDREQFF,TGTGCCAGCAGCCCCCAAGGACTAGCGGGAGATCGTGAGCAGTTCTTC
TRBV6-5,TRBJ2-1,TRBD2,NA,CASRTSSGRAAEQFF,TGTGCCAGCAGGACTTCTAGCGGGAGGGCCGCTGAGCAGTTCTTC
TRBV27,TRBJ2-5,TRBD1,NA,CASSPSTGTGGVETQYF,TGTGCCAGCAGCCCTTCAACCGGGACAGGGGGAGTAGAGACCCAGTACTTC
TRBV5-4,TRBJ1-2,NA,NA,CASSLAGGVRLYGYTF,TGTGCCAGCAGCTTGGCCGGGGGCGTCCGACTTTATGGCTACACCTTC
TRBV7-9,TRBJ2-7,NA,NA,CASSLDTNEQYF,TGTGCCAGCAGCTTAGATACAAACGAGCAGTACTTC
TRBV5-4,TRBJ2-2,NA,NA,CASSFSSIGELFF,TGTGCCAGCAGCTTTAGTTCCATCGGGGAGCTGTTTTTT
TRBV5-4,TRBJ2-5,TRBD2,NA,CASSQEGSGAGETQYF,TGTGCCAGCAGCCAAGAAGGTAGCGGGGCGGGGGAGACCCAGTACTTC
TRBV2,TRBJ2-5,NA,NA,CASSASRAGEGTQYF,TGTGCCAGCAGTGCCTCTCGGGCAGGGGAAGGGACCCAGTACTTC
TRBV18,TRBJ1-4,TRBD1,few,CASSPRRGKSEKLFF,TGTGCCAGCTCACCACGCAGGGGGAAAAGTGAAAAACTGTTTTTT
TRBV7-2,TRBJ2-5,TRBD2,NA,CASSWGGREETQYF,TGTGCCAGCAGCTGGGGGGGACGGGAAGAGACCCAGTACTTC
TRBV2,TRBJ1-5,TRBD1,few,CASREDRVQPQHF,TGTGCCAGCAGAGAGGACAGGGTTCAGCCCCAGCATTTT
TRBV7-8,TRBJ2-2,NA,NA,CASRIRETGELFF,TGTGCCAGCAGAATCAGGGAGACTGGGGAGCTGTTTTTT
TRBV19,TRBJ2-3,TRBD2,NA,CASSIDPGTSIDTQYF,TGTGCCAGTAGTATAGATCCCGGGACTAGCATAGATACGCAGTATTTT
TRBV7-9,TRBJ1-1,NA,NA,CASSLMQGNTEAFF,TGTGCCAGCAGCTTAATGCAGGGAAACACTGAAGCTTTCTTT
TRBV28,TRBJ2-1,NA,NA,CASILGGEQFF,TGTGCCAGCATTTTAGGGGGTGAGCAGTTCTTC
TRBV28,TRBJ2-1,NA,NA,CASRGPSYNEQFF,TGTGCCAGCAGAGGTCCCTCCTACAATGAGCAGTTCTTC
TRBV5-4,TRBJ2-5,TRBD1,NA,CASSLVTGAGETQYF,TGTGCCAGCAGCTTGGTCACAGGGGCCGGAGAGACCCAGTACTTC
TRBV27,TRBJ2-7,TRBD2,NA,CASSSTGIRSASGAYEQYF,TGTGCCAGCAGTTCAACCGGGATTAGGTCGGCTAGCGGGGCCTACGAGCAGTACTTC
TRBV28,TRBJ2-6,NA,NA,CASSFAPLGANVLTF,TGTGCCAGCAGTTTTGCCCCTTTAGGGGCCAACGTCCTGACTTTC
TRBV5-1,TRBJ2-7,NA,NA,CASSQNYEQYF,TGCGCCAGCAGCCAAAACTACGAGCAGTACTTC
TRBV28,TRBJ2-7,NA,few,CASRIGHAYEQYF,TGTGCCAGCAGGATAGGACATGCCTACGAGCAGTACTTC
TRBV5-1,TRBJ1-3,NA,NA,CASSLEWTSSGNTIYF,TGCGCCAGCAGCTTGGAATGGACAAGTTCTGGAAACACCATATATTTT